This is a list of T cell receptor beta chains from one sample in a study of read filtering for tumor transcriptome and immune sequencing. Each CDR3 protein gets one entry after TCRdb re-called the reads with MiXCR. The data show about 46,000 distinct CDR3 sequences, approximately 12% seen once. Specimen: a population of CD138-negative cells sorted from bone marrow. These receptors all stem from a donor at least 40 years old with multiple myeloma. Each CDR3 is given with its conserved first and last residue. The order of the fields is D gene, V gene, clone size, J gene, CDR3 DNA, CDR3 protein. D genes are given only for firm matches. Clone size, where shown, is once, few, many, or a class for clones that have expanded.

-,TRBV29-1,many,TRBJ2-1,TGCAGCGCCTGGGGGGACTCCAATGAGCAGTTCTTC,CSAWGDSNEQFF
-,TRBV20-1,-,TRBJ2-5,TGCAGTGCTAGACGACCGAATATTCAAGAGACCCAGTACTTC,CSARRPNIQETQYF
TRBD2,TRBV18,many,TRBJ2-5,TGTGCCAGCTCACCTCTTAGCGGGAAACAAGAGACCCAGTACTTC,CASSPLSGKQETQYF
-,TRBV20-1,many,TRBJ2-1,TGCGGTGACCGACCCAGGAATCAATACAATGAGCAGTTCTTC,CGDRPRNQYNEQFF
-,TRBV30,-,TRBJ2-1,TGTGCCTGGTCGCAGGCTAGCGTCACGATGCAGTTCTTC,CAWSQASVTMQFF
TRBD1,TRBV7-9,-,TRBJ1-3,TGTGCCAGCAGCCCCTACGGACAGGGCAACACCATATATTTT,CASSPYGQGNTIYF
-,TRBV6-5,few,TRBJ2-1,TGTGCCACCAGAGTCGGTGGAACTGAGCAGCTCTTC,CATRVGGTEQLF
-,TRBV24-1,many,TRBJ2-2,TGTGCCACCAGTAAAGCAGGCGGAGGCGGGGAGCTGTTTTTT,CATSKAGGGGELFF
TRBD1,TRBV24-1,many,TRBJ2-5,TGTGCCACCAGTCGGGACAGCCGAGAGACCCAGTACTTC,CATSRDSRETQYF
TRBD2,TRBV6-6,few,TRBJ2-3,TGTGCCAGCAGTTACGGTCCTAGCGGGACTAGCACAGATACGCAGTATTTT,CASSYGPSGTSTDTQYF
-,TRBV5-8,many,TRBJ2-1,TGTGCCAGCAGCCCAGGGGTCTCATACAATGAGCAGTTCTTC,CASSPGVSYNEQFF
-,TRBV7-2,many,TRBJ2-5,TGTGCCAGCAGCTTAACGGGTAGTTTGGAGACCCAGTACTTC,CASSLTGSLETQYF
TRBD1,TRBV7-9,many,TRBJ2-3,TGTGCCAGCAGCTTAGGAGGGGACAGCTATTCCACAGATACGCAGTATTTT,CASSLGGDSYSTDTQYF
-,TRBV20-1,many,TRBJ2-5,TGCAGTGCTAGAGTATCGGGAATAGAGACCCAGTACTTC,CSARVSGIETQYF
-,TRBV12-3/TRBV12-4,many,TRBJ1-5,TGTGCCAGCAGTTTGAGCAGCAGCAATCAGCCCCAGCATTTT,CASSLSSSNQPQHF
-,TRBV30,many,TRBJ1-4,TGTGCCTGGAGTGGAGGATTTGCCTGGGGCAGGGGAACTTCAACTAATGAAAAACTGTTTTTT,CAWSGGFAWGRGTSTNEKLFF
TRBD2,TRBV3-1,many,TRBJ2-1,TGTGCCAGCAGCCACCTTCTCGGGACTAGCATATCCCTCACGCAGTTCTTC,CASSHLLGTSISLTQFF
TRBD2,TRBV5-6,many,TRBJ2-1,TGTGCCAGCAGAGAGGCGGGAGTCTCCTACAATGAGCAGTTCTTC,CASREAGVSYNEQFF
-,TRBV3-1,many,TRBJ2-1,TGTGCCAGCAGCCCCGGGAGAGTTCGAGATGAGCAGTTCTTC,CASSPGRVRDEQFF
-,TRBV28,many,TRBJ2-3,TGTGCCAGCAGTCCAAGCTCGGCGGAGTCCACAGATACGCAGTATTTT,CASSPSSAESTDTQYF
-,TRBV6-1,many,TRBJ2-7,TGTGCCAGCAGTGACAGACTAGTTTACGAGCAGCACTTC,CASSDRLVYEQHF
-,TRBV25-1,many,TRBJ1-2,TGTGCCAGCAGTCTTGGGACTAACTATGGCTACACCTTC,CASSLGTNYGYTF
-,TRBV6-2/TRBV6-3,many,TRBJ2-1,TGTGCCAGCACCAGCCGATCCTACAATGAGCAGTTCTTC,CASTSRSYNEQFF
-,TRBV7-2,many,TRBJ2-7,TGTGCCAGCAGCTTAGCGAAGGGTAACTACGAGCAGTACTTC,CASSLAKGNYEQYF
-,TRBV29-1,-,TRBJ2-1,TGCAGCGTTGAAGATCTTAGCCCCTACAATGAGCAGCTCTTC,CSVEDLSPYNEQLF
TRBD2,TRBV6-5,-,TRBJ2-2,TGTGCCAGCAGTTACGCTGACGGGGGGTTAGGCGCCGGGGAGCTGTTTTTT,CASSYADGGLGAGELFF